This entry concerns a single T cell receptor beta chain. The germline gives CDR1 ENHRY, CDR2 SYGVKD. V was clipped by 6 bases and J by 3 bases; unmatched bases: 9. This CDR3 is built from 15 residues. Contact with a PCR-confirmed or clinician-diagnosed COVID-19 case occurred within 2 weeks of entry. Generated by immunoSEQ multiplex PCR, the TCRdb table keeps only in-frame clones and is missing some. The sample carries more than 350,000 clones, approximately 91% recorded once. This record belongs to a study of blood T cell repertoires in COVID-19. At the level of the study: The cDNA or gDNA used as material had been derived from T cells, B-cell-depleted T cells, or PBMCs.

The gene calls are TRBV10-3 and TRBJ2-3; 7 bases fit TRBD2. The TCR originated in a woman younger than 30 who had been exposed to COVID-19. Sequenced: PBMCs or T cells enriched from blood (not recorded which). CDR3 in DNA: TGTGCCATCAGGGATTGGGGGGGGAGGACAGATACGCAGTATTTT. Its translation is CAIRDWGGRTDTQYF.